What follows describes a single T cell receptor (beta chain). The data were taken from a study of immune evolution from preneoplasia to lung adenocarcinoma. The CDR3 sequence is 15 residues long. CDR1 and CDR2 from the germline V gene are SQVTM and ANQGSEA. V was pared by 4 bases and J by 1 base, with 14 bases between. Sequencing was performed with immunoSEQ multiplex PCR; in TCRdb, only in-frame clones are kept and a portion is missing. The sample shows approximately 5,000 clones, 70% to 90% of them seen only once. This receptor was identified in a person between 50 and 69 years old with lung adenocarcinoma. The chain carries TRBV29-1 and TRBJ1-5; D gene ambiguous. Material: FFPE invasive lung adenocarcinoma tissue. The CDR3 region is CSVATHQGSNQPQHF. Here the CDR3 DNA reads TGCAGCGTTGCAACGCACCAAGGAAGCAATCAGCCCCAGCATTTT.